The 16 T cell receptor beta chains given below trace back to one sample, sequenced in a study of cytomegalovirus exposure and HLA in healthy donors. The data were produced by immunoSEQ multiplex PCR, yet TCRdb's version contains in-frame clones alone and is incomplete. The sample holds 260,000 or so clones, around nine tenths seen once. Input material: PBMCs. The receptors were gathered from a man younger than 35 in good health and CMV-seronegative.

This clone was seen a single time. The chain carries TRBV13 and TRBJ2-1; a weak D match, TRBD2 (6 bases). The V gene's germline CDR1 is PRHDT and CDR2 FYEKMQ (reference sequence). V gave up 2 bases and J gave up 4 bases, with 12 bases separating them. This CDR3 is built from 15 residues. In DNA, the CDR3 is TGTGCCAGCAGCTTACCCTCTAGCGCGTACAATGAGCAGTTCTTC. Translation: CASSLPSSAYNEQFF.

This chain links TRBV4-3 with TRBJ2-7, with D possibly matching TRBD2 (5 bases). V was clipped by 4 bases and J by 5 bases, with 21 bases between them. In germline, CDR1 is LGHNA, CDR2 YSLEER. The CDR3 runs to 16 residues. This chain's CDR3 is CASSPSALSRGNEQYF. The CDR3 bases are TGCGCCAGCAGCCCCTCAGCTCTCTCCCGAGGGAACGAGCAGTACTTC.

This clone was detected only a few times. The V gene is TRBV7-2, the J gene TRBJ1-1; TRBD1 matches at 9 bases. The CDR3 contains 14 residues. Germline V CDR1 and CDR2: SGHTA, FQGNSA. J was trimmed by 7 bases and V by 4 bases; bases with no gene match: 7. In DNA, the CDR3 is TGTGCCAGCAGCTCCCGGACAGGGGCCCTTGAAGCTTTCTTT. Translating it yields CASSSRTGALEAFF.

The V gene is TRBV27, the J gene TRBJ1-5; D not certain. CDR3 length: 19 amino acids. V was pared by 2 bases and J by 5 bases, with 25 bases between. CDR1 is MNHEY and CDR2 is SMNVEV in the germline V gene (reference sequence). The CDR3 DNA follows: TGTGCCAGCAGTTTACTTTCGGAGGGATGGACCCCTATGGATCAGCCCCAGCATTTT. It encodes CASSLLSEGWTPMDQPQHF.

The count of this clone is one. The DNA for the CDR3 is TGTGCCAGCAGTACAGGACACGGAGATGGCTACACCTTC. This gives the protein CASSTGHGDGYTF. This chain links TRBV6-5 with TRBJ1-2, with a possible D match to TRBD1 (5 bases). V was shortened by 5 bases and J by 6 bases, with 13 bases between the two germline ends. Germline CDR1 reads MNHEY; CDR2 reads SVGAGI. This CDR3 spans 13 amino acids.

The rearrangement links TRBV4-3 to TRBJ1-2; 7 bases fit TRBD1. Per germline, CDR1 LGHNA and CDR2 YSLEER. CDR3 length: 15 residues. V was clipped by 0 bases and J by 3 bases; unmatched bases: 4. The CDR3 DNA reads as TGCGCCAGCAGCCAAGACCGCAGGGGGGACTATGGCTACACCTTC. It is translated as CASSQDRRGDYGYTF.

This sequence joins TRBV30 and TRBJ1-1; the D is unclear. V lost 4 bases and J 0 bases, leaving 12 bases between the germline ends. CDR3 size: 14 residues. CDR1 is GTSNPN and CDR2 is SVGIG in the germline V gene (reference sequence). The chain's CDR3 is CAWISRVMNTEAFF. The CDR3 DNA reads TGTGCCTGGATCAGTCGGGTTATGAACACTGAAGCTTTCTTT.

This clone was seen more than once but under ten times. The chain joins TRBV2 to TRBJ1-6, with 9 bases that match TRBD1. Germline trimming cut 7 bases from V and 13 bases from J; bases unmatched to any gene: 11. This CDR3 is 14 amino acids long. Germline V gene lookup returns CDR1 SNHLY and CDR2 FYNNEI. In DNA form, the CDR3 reads TGTGCCAGCACTGGGACAGGGCCAACTTGGCCCCTCCACTTT. It specifies CASTGTGPTWPLHF.

This sequence joins TRBV5-6 and TRBJ2-7; weak D call: TRBD2 (5 bases). This CDR3 has 13 amino acids. The V gene lost 4 bases and the J gene lost 6 bases, with 14 bases spanning the gap. Germline assignment: CDR1 SGHDT and CDR2 YYEEEE. The CDR3 region has the DNA TGTGCCAGCAGCCAAGCCACGACTACCGAGCAGTACTTC. Its protein is CASSQATTTEQYF.

The chain carries TRBV15 and TRBJ2-3; 9 positions match TRBD2. The CDR3 sequence is 16 residues long. The J segment lost 4 bases and the V segment lost 5 bases, leaving 10 bases of the junction unmatched. The germline gives CDR1 LNHNV, CDR2 YYDKDF (reference sequence). The CDR3: CATSSNLAGVADTQYF. The CDR3 region has the DNA TGTGCCACCAGCTCTAATTTAGCGGGGGTCGCAGATACGCAGTATTTT.

The CDR3: CASSLQEISYEQYF. Here the CDR3 DNA reads TGCGCCAGCAGCTTACAGGAGATCTCCTACGAGCAGTACTTC. This rearrangement joins TRBV5-1 to TRBJ2-7; D possibly corresponds to TRBD1 (5 bases). Trimming removed 2 bases at V and 0 bases at J, with 9 bases between. CDR1 is SGHRS, CDR2 YFSETQ, per germline. The CDR3 is 14 amino acids.

This chain links TRBV7-9 with TRBJ1-2, with D possibly TRBD1 on 5 matching bases. V lost 8 bases and J lost 3, with 16 bases in between. CDR1 SEHNR and CDR2 FQNEAQ come from the germline V gene (reference sequence). This CDR3 is 14 amino acids long. The CDR3 reads CASAIGGFDYGYTF. For the CDR3, the DNA is TGTGCCAGCGCGATCGGGGGGTTCGACTATGGCTACACCTTC.

In DNA, the CDR3 is TGTGCCATCACGGGGGCGGGGGACACAGATACGCAGTATTTT. Its protein product is CAITGAGDTDTQYF. V usage is TRBV10-3 and J usage is TRBJ2-3, with a possible D match to TRBD2 (7 bases). The germline V gene encodes CDR1 ENHRY and CDR2 SYGVKD. V shed 7 bases and J shed 2 bases, with 13 bases lying between them. The CDR3 is made up of 14 amino acids.

The V call is TRBV14, the J call TRBJ2-5, with 11 bases identical to TRBD2. The germline V gene encodes CDR1 SGHDN and CDR2 FVKESK. J gave up 2 bases and V 4 bases, and 3 bases lay outside the gene matches. The CDR3 covers 15 residues. The CDR3 spells CASSRRLAGQETQYF. The CDR3, as DNA: TGTGCCAGCAGCCGCAGACTAGCGGGACAAGAGACCCAGTACTTC.

The chain couples TRBV4-1 to TRBJ1-6; maybe TRBD1 (6 bases). The germline gives CDR1 MGHRA, CDR2 YSYEKL. With 4 bases removed from V and 6 bases from J, the gap between germline ends came to 10 bases. The CDR3 spans 14 residues. The CDR3 loop reads CASSPRTVNSPLHF. The CDR3 coding sequence is TGCGCCAGCAGCCCACGGACAGTTAATTCACCCCTCCACTTT.

This chain links TRBV9 with TRBJ2-1, with TRBD2 matching 12 bases. Germline V lookup: CDR1 SGDLS, CDR2 YYNGEE. The CDR3 is 13 residues long. V lost 7 bases, J lost 8 bases, and 4 bases stayed unmatched. CDR3 sequence: CASGLAGRDEQFF. The CDR3 bases are TGTGCCAGCGGACTAGCGGGGAGGGATGAGCAGTTCTTC.